Listed below are T cell receptor beta chains from one sample, sequenced in a study of identical twins. TCRdb called the 5' RACE reads again in MiXCR, with one record for every CDR3 protein. This sample has roughly 250,000 distinct CDR3 sequences, with around an eighth found just once. Sequencing was carried out using memory (CD45RO+) T cells sorted from blood. The source of these receptors is a woman aged 18-30 years in good health. Each CDR3 is given without its conserved first and last residue. The order of the fields is J gene, V gene, CDR3 protein.

j_gene: TRBJ1-5; v_gene: TRBV7-8; CDR3aa: ASSLGGGNQPQH
j_gene: TRBJ1-2; v_gene: TRBV6-5; CDR3aa: ASSYGRLRGYT
j_gene: TRBJ1-1; v_gene: TRBV3-1; CDR3aa: ASSQGQGNTEAF
j_gene: TRBJ2-1; v_gene: TRBV12-3/TRBV12-4; CDR3aa: ASSLIGGINNEQF
j_gene: TRBJ2-7; v_gene: TRBV5-1; CDR3aa: ASFRTRGDSEQY
j_gene: TRBJ2-1; v_gene: TRBV30; CDR3aa: AWSLGQAPYNEQF
j_gene: TRBJ1-1; v_gene: TRBV12-3/TRBV12-4; CDR3aa: ASSLGSVNTEAF
j_gene: TRBJ1-6; v_gene: TRBV19; CDR3aa: ASSSTGVSPLH
j_gene: TRBJ2-1; v_gene: TRBV7-7; CDR3aa: ASSPTTGLSSEQF
j_gene: TRBJ2-7; v_gene: TRBV5-6; CDR3aa: ASSPELGTGSYEQY
j_gene: TRBJ2-7; v_gene: TRBV12-3/TRBV12-4; CDR3aa: ASSLARLGPTGDNEQY
j_gene: TRBJ2-1; v_gene: TRBV6-2/TRBV6-3; CDR3aa: ASSYSKGGEQF
j_gene: TRBJ2-3; v_gene: TRBV5-1; CDR3aa: ASSRRAGAITDTQY
j_gene: TRBJ2-2; v_gene: TRBV5-1; CDR3aa: ASSPQTSGRPNTGELF
j_gene: TRBJ2-5; v_gene: TRBV2; CDR3aa: ASRAYQETQY
j_gene: TRBJ2-3; v_gene: TRBV14; CDR3aa: ASSQGLAPTDTQY
j_gene: TRBJ2-7; v_gene: TRBV12-5; CDR3aa: ASGLMGNSYEQY
j_gene: TRBJ2-7; v_gene: TRBV7-2; CDR3aa: ASSFQAQLAGGEQY
j_gene: TRBJ2-5; v_gene: TRBV9; CDR3aa: ASSESSGGAQETQY
j_gene: TRBJ1-1; v_gene: TRBV11-2; CDR3aa: ASSLDPTATEAF
j_gene: TRBJ2-2; v_gene: TRBV7-9; CDR3aa: ASSLSRTALTGELF
j_gene: TRBJ2-5; v_gene: TRBV7-2; CDR3aa: ASSQNKGRVETQY
j_gene: TRBJ2-7; v_gene: TRBV12-3/TRBV12-4; CDR3aa: ASSRTWDSSSYEQY
j_gene: TRBJ1-1; v_gene: TRBV7-2; CDR3aa: ASSFTRGNTEAF
j_gene: TRBJ1-1; v_gene: TRBV6-2/TRBV6-3; CDR3aa: ASSFFGEAF
j_gene: TRBJ2-1; v_gene: TRBV15; CDR3aa: ATSNYREDYNEQF
j_gene: TRBJ2-3; v_gene: TRBV20-1; CDR3aa: SAQTGADTQY
j_gene: TRBJ1-2; v_gene: TRBV7-2; CDR3aa: ASSSRFGYT
j_gene: TRBJ1-1; v_gene: TRBV20-1; CDR3aa: SARRQGAGNTEAF
j_gene: TRBJ2-1; v_gene: TRBV28; CDR3aa: ASSSTRSRGFASYNEQF
j_gene: TRBJ2-3; v_gene: TRBV19; CDR3aa: ASSLDRGGDTQY
j_gene: TRBJ2-1; v_gene: TRBV12-3/TRBV12-4; CDR3aa: ASSSRVAGVNEQF
j_gene: TRBJ1-1; v_gene: TRBV20-1; CDR3aa: SARRTGYTEAF
j_gene: TRBJ1-5; v_gene: TRBV7-2; CDR3aa: ASSLPYNQPQH
j_gene: TRBJ1-6; v_gene: TRBV29-1; CDR3aa: SAGLMNSPLH
j_gene: TRBJ1-1; v_gene: TRBV12-3/TRBV12-4; CDR3aa: ASRAGGGGTEAF
j_gene: TRBJ2-1; v_gene: TRBV5-1; CDR3aa: ASSLSPGGKTNEQF
j_gene: TRBJ1-2; v_gene: TRBV12-3/TRBV12-4; CDR3aa: ASSYAGGNYGYT
j_gene: TRBJ2-3; v_gene: TRBV24-1; CDR3aa: ATSDLGQGPDTQY
j_gene: TRBJ1-2; v_gene: TRBV7-9; CDR3aa: ASSASNYGYT
j_gene: TRBJ2-3; v_gene: TRBV19; CDR3aa: ASSSYRGDTQY
j_gene: TRBJ1-1; v_gene: TRBV27; CDR3aa: ASRLDIRGTEAF
j_gene: TRBJ2-1; v_gene: TRBV3-1; CDR3aa: ASRSGTSGYNEQF
j_gene: TRBJ1-6; v_gene: TRBV7-9; CDR3aa: ASSSRAAAGNSPLH
j_gene: TRBJ1-1; v_gene: TRBV20-1; CDR3aa: SARTGGETEAF
j_gene: TRBJ2-1; v_gene: TRBV6-5; CDR3aa: ASSYSERGNEQF
j_gene: TRBJ1-1; v_gene: TRBV5-5; CDR3aa: ASSSRDRGDQAF
j_gene: TRBJ1-4; v_gene: TRBV18; CDR3aa: ASSPNRDTEKLF